The 13 T cell receptor beta chains reported below all come from one sample, sequenced in a study of T cell responses to AZD1222 COVID-19 vaccine. The data were produced by immunoSEQ multiplex PCR, yet TCRdb's version contains in-frame clones alone and is incomplete. This sample yields approximately 99,000 clones, of which roughly 92% are seen a single time; 6.5% to 8.5% belongs to the top ten. Source: peripheral blood, taken 28 days after the second AZD1222 dose. The source is an adult who received the AZD1222 COVID-19 vaccine.

This chain links TRBV7-2 with TRBJ2-3; no firm D call. Trimming removed 5 bases at V and 1 base at J, with 7 bases between. Germline loops: CDR1 SGHTA, CDR2 FQGNSA. This CDR3 has 13 amino acids. The CDR3 here is CASSPTRTDTQYF. CDR3 DNA: TGTGCCAGCAGCCCGACACGCACAGATACGCAGTATTTT.

Regarding this clone: Other DNA sequences in the sample encode the same CDR3. The gene calls are TRBV27 and TRBJ1-6, with D tentatively TRBD1 (6 bases). Germline V lookup: CDR1 MNHEY, CDR2 SMNVEV (reference sequence). This CDR3 region has 13 residues. Trimming removed 8 bases from V and 10 bases from J, with 15 bases in between. CDR3 protein: CASGDRRGSPLHF. The CDR3 region has the DNA TGTGCCAGCGGTGACAGGAGAGGATCACCCCTCCACTTT.

Points on this clone: One junction end disagrees with the germline gene, perhaps due to a read error. In the same sample, other DNA sequences code for this CDR3. V usage is TRBV28 and J usage is TRBJ1-2; no reliable D call. The germline CDR1 and CDR2 sequences are MDHEN and SYDVKM. CDR3 length equals 14 residues. CDR3 DNA sequence: TGTGCCAGCAGTCCTGCTTTAACCGGATATGGCTACACCTTT. It codes for CASSPALTGYGYTF.

This clone was seen just once. V usage is TRBV28 and J usage is TRBJ1-2; D not certain. The CDR3 runs to 13 residues. Between the trimmed V and J ends, which lost 4 bases and 5 bases, there was a span of 11 bases. CDR1 and CDR2 from the germline V gene are MDHEN and SYDVKM. In DNA, the CDR3 is TGTGCCAGCAGTTCCCAACAGCAATATGGCTACACCTTC. Residues: CASSSQQQYGYTF.

This sequence joins TRBV2 and TRBJ1-6, with TRBD1 matching over 12 bases. CDR3 length equals 15 residues. The V segment lost 5 bases and the J segment 7 bases; nucleotides outside the gene matches: 3. The germline V gene encodes CDR1 SNHLY and CDR2 FYNNEI. The CDR3 nucleotides read TGTGCCAGCAGTAAGGGACAGGGGGCGAATTCACCCCTCCACTTT. Residues: CASSKGQGANSPLHF.

This sequence joins TRBV28 and TRBJ1-1, with 7 nucleotides matching TRBD1. The germline V gene has CDR1 MDHEN and CDR2 SYDVKM. This CDR3 is built from 12 residues. The junction had 1 base not matched to a gene; V was cut back by 5 bases and J by 4 bases. CDR3 coding DNA: TGTGCCAGCAGTCAGGGGGGCACTGAAGCTTTCTTT. Protein product: CASSQGGTEAFF.

The chain joins TRBV14 to TRBJ1-4; TRBD1 aligns across 7 bases. There are 14 residues in the CDR3. The V and J ends lost 4 bases and 8 bases, in that order; junction bases with no gene match: 7. Germline V gene lookup returns CDR1 SGHDN and CDR2 FVKESK. The CDR3 DNA is TGTGCCAGCAGCCCTCGGACAGGATCCGAAAAACTGTTTTTT. Translation: CASSPRTGSEKLFF.

The rearrangement uses TRBV7-9 and TRBJ2-2; 9 positions match TRBD2. CDR3 length: 17 amino acids. Germline V gene sequence: CDR1 SEHNR, CDR2 FQNEAQ (reference sequence). Losses at the gene ends were 0 bases for V and 6 bases for J; bases not matched to a gene: 8. CDR3 sequence (DNA): TGTGCCAGCAGCTTAGCGGCTAGCGGGAAGAAAGCCGGGGAGCTGTTTTTT. Amino acid sequence: CASSLAASGKKAGELFF.

CDR3 nucleotides: TGTGCCAGCAGCTCGACGCCCCCAGAGCAGTACTTC. It specifies CASSSTPPEQYF. This chain links TRBV7-9 with TRBJ2-7; no definite D call. Germline loops: CDR1 SEHNR, CDR2 FQNEAQ (reference sequence). The CDR3 spans 12 residues. Deletions cut 4 bases from V and 7 bases from J, with 11 bases between.

The chain employs TRBV2 and TRBJ2-7, with TRBD1 matching 11 bases. V lost 6 bases and J lost 1; bases outside the gene matches: 5. CDR3 length: 15 residues. Germline lookup yields CDR1 SNHLY and CDR2 FYNNEI. CDR3 residues: CASSYGTGGSYEQYF. CDR3 nucleotide sequence: TGTGCCAGCAGCTACGGGACAGGGGGATCCTACGAGCAGTACTTC. Full variable domain (missing parts from reference TRBV2 and TRBJ2-7): EPEVTQTPSHQVTQMGQEVILRCVPISNHLYFYWYRQILGQKVEFLVSFYNNEISEKSEIFDDQFSVERPDGSNFTLKIRSTKLEDSAMYFCASSYGTGGSYEQYFGPGTRLTVT.

V usage is TRBV19 and J usage is TRBJ1-1, with no clear D. V lost 9 bases, J lost 0 bases, and 17 bases lay in between. Germline CDR1 and CDR2: LNHDA and SQIVND (reference sequence). The CDR3 has 15 residues. CDR3 nucleotides: TGTGCCAGCAAAGGAGTGTGGAGACTGAACACTGAAGCTTTCTTT. This encodes CASKGVWRLNTEAFF.

The J gene is TRBJ2-1, the V gene TRBV10-2; 7 nucleotides match TRBD2. CDR1 is WSHSY and CDR2 is SAAADI in the germline V gene. The CDR3 runs 17 residues. V trimming: 3 bases; J trimming: 3 bases; junction bases outside the gene matches: 11. The CDR3 DNA reads TGCGCCAGCAGTGACCCAGATGGACTAGGCCTCTACAATGAGCAGTTCTTC. Protein sequence: CASSDPDGLGLYNEQFF.

The chain carries TRBV28 and TRBJ2-2, with 8 positions matching TRBD1. The length of the CDR3 is 15 residues. Trimming removed 6 bases from V and 2 bases from J; junction bases left unmatched: 5. Germline CDR1 is MDHEN and CDR2 is SYDVKM. CDR3 sequence: CASSSGQDNTGELFF. The DNA of the CDR3 is TGTGCCAGCAGCTCGGGACAGGACAACACCGGGGAGCTGTTTTTT.